This T cell receptor (beta chain) is drawn from a study of T-cell reconstitution after alpha-beta-depleted transplantation in children. V shed 2 bases, J shed 7 bases, and the junction held 4 bases outside the gene matches. Germline CDR1 and CDR2: SQVTM and ANQGSEA. This CDR3 is 12 amino acids long. Points on this clonotype: The antigen is unknown.

Preparation of the TCRbeta library used unique molecular identifiers. One entry per CDR3 protein results from TCRdb running MiXCR on the PCR reads. The sample holds some 130,000 distinct CDR3 sequences, roughly 10% seen once. Study-level findings and limits: Recipient T cells and thymic progenitors that survived gave rise to the high TCRbeta diversity observed at day 60 in some patients. Alpha-beta T cells present about two months after transplant were reported to originate from several hundred expanded graft clones. T-cell counts and diversity at one year following transplant were attributed mainly to newly produced T cells.

The input for sequencing was PBMCs, mostly from graft donor cells, taken 180 days after TCRalphabeta/CD19-depleted stem cell transplant. The sequence came from a girl younger than two who had a stem cell transplant for combined immunodeficiency, so the T cells may come from the graft donor. The chain is built from TRBV29-1 and TRBJ1-2; 7 bases line up with TRBD1. In DNA form, the CDR3 reads TGCAGCGTTGAACAGGGGGTTCGTGGCTACACCTTC. It yields the protein CSVEQGVRGYTF.